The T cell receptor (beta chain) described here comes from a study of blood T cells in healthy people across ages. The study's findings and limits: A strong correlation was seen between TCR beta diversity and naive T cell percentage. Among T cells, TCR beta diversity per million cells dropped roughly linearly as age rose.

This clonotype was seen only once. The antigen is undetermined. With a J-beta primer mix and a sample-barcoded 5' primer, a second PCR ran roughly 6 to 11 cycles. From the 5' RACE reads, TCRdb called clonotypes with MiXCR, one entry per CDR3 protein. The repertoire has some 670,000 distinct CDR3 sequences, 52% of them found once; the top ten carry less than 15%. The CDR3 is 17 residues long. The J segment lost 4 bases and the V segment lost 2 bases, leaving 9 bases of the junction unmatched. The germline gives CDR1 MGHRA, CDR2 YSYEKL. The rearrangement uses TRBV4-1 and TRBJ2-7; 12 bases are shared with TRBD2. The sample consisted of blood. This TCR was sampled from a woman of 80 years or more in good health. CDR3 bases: TGCGCCAGCAGCCAAACATTTACGACTAGCGGGAGTTACGAGCAGTACTTC. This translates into CASSQTFTTSGSYEQYF.